These 9 T cell receptor beta chains came from one sample sequenced in a study of T cell responses to AZD1222 COVID-19 vaccine. Sequencing used immunoSEQ multiplex PCR; TCRdb keeps in-frame clones, though not all of them. The profile shows fewer than 130,000 clones, roughly 87% of them singletons. The sample consisted of peripheral blood, taken on day 0 of AZD1222 vaccination. The source is an adult in good health.

This clone was observed a single time. The V gene is TRBV5-8, the J gene TRBJ1-4, with D tentatively TRBD1 (5 bases). The CDR3 has 14 residues. Trimming cost V 0 bases and J 5 bases, with 8 bases left between them. The germline V gene encodes CDR1 SGHTS and CDR2 YDEGEE. The CDR3 DNA reads as TGTGCCAGCAGCTTGGGACAGCCAAATGAAAAACTGTTTTTT. Translating gives CASSLGQPNEKLFF.

J is TRBJ2-5 and V is TRBV24-1; D possibly matches TRBD1 or TRBD2 (5 bases each). The germline V gene encodes CDR1 KGHDR and CDR2 SFDVKD. V shed 4 bases and J shed 1 base, with 12 bases lying between them. The length of the CDR3 is 15 residues. The DNA for the CDR3 is TGTGCCACCAGTGACTCCGGGACGGTCCAAGAGACCCAGTACTTC. This encodes CATSDSGTVQETQYF.

The rearrangement uses TRBV19 and TRBJ2-7; D gene uncertain. The V gene's germline CDR1 is LNHDA and CDR2 SQIVND (reference sequence). Trimming left V 3 bases short and J 9 bases short, with 18 bases between. This CDR3 has 14 residues. The CDR3: CASSMTPDRMVQYF. The CDR3, as DNA: TGTGCCAGTAGTATGACCCCGGACCGGATGGTGCAGTACTTC.

The rearrangement joins TRBV19 to TRBJ2-2; no definite D call. Deletions cut 3 bases from V and 6 bases from J, with 8 bases between. Germline V gene sequence: CDR1 LNHDA, CDR2 SQIVND (reference sequence). The CDR3 length is 13 residues. The CDR3 loop is CASSILRAGELFF. In DNA, the CDR3 is TGTGCCAGTAGTATTCTTAGGGCCGGGGAGCTGTTTTTT.

The CDR3 region is CASSVTGTGYNEKLFF. CDR3 nucleotide sequence: TGTGCCAGCAGCGTTACCGGGACAGGCTATAATGAAAAACTGTTTTTT. The V gene is TRBV9, the J gene TRBJ1-4; TRBD1 agrees at 8 bases. The length of the CDR3 is 16 residues. V shed 2 bases and J 4 bases; nucleotides not matched to a gene: 7. Germline assignment: CDR1 SGDLS and CDR2 YYNGEE.

The chain has TRBV7-8 and TRBJ1-1; D ambiguous. The CDR3 loop spans 14 amino acids. Germline V gives CDR1 SGHVS, CDR2 FQNEAQ. The V end lost 4 bases, the J end lost 0 bases, and 9 bases lay between the germline ends. The CDR3 DNA is TGTGCCAGCAGCTCCCTAACGCTGAACACTGAAGCTTTCTTT. It translates to CASSSLTLNTEAFF.

This chain's CDR3 is CASTPLRTGSYEQYF. As DNA, the CDR3 is TGTGCCAGTACCCCTTTAAGGACAGGGTCTTACGAGCAGTACTTC. The J gene is TRBJ2-7, the V gene TRBV6-5; 8 bases fit TRBD1. The CDR3 runs 15 residues. V gave up 9 bases and J gave up 4 bases; unmatched junction bases: 14. In germline, CDR1 is MNHEY, CDR2 SVGAGI.

The chain links TRBV6-5 to TRBJ1-2, with 7 bases that match TRBD1. The CDR3 runs 16 residues. V lost 4 bases and J lost 5; bases outside the gene matches: 13. Germline V CDR1 and CDR2: MNHEY, SVGAGI. The CDR3 DNA reads as TGTGCCAGCAGTTTTGAGGGGACAGCCTTCACATATGGCTACACCTTC. It yields the protein CASSFEGTAFTYGYTF.

The chain has TRBV4-1 and TRBJ1-1; D not certain. This CDR3 contains 13 residues. Germline V gene sequence: CDR1 MGHRA, CDR2 YSYEKL. Trimming took 0 bases from V and 0 from J, leaving 2 bases between them. CDR3 region: CASSQDMNTEAFF. The CDR3 bases are TGCGCCAGCAGCCAAGATATGAACACTGAAGCTTTCTTT.